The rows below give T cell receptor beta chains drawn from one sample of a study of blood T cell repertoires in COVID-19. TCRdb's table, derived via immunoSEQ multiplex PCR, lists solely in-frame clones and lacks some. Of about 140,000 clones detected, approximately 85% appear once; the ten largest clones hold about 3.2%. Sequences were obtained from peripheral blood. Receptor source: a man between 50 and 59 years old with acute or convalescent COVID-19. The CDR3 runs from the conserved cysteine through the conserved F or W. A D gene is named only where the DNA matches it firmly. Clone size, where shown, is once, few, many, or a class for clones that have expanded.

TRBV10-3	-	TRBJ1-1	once	TGTGCCACTTTAGCCCGGGGAGAGGATACTGAAGCTTTCTTT	CATLARGEDTEAFF
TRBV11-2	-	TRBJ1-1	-	TGTGCCAGCAGCTGGCAGGGGCCCACTGAAGCTTTCTTT	CASSWQGPTEAFF
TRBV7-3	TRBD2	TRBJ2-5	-	TGTGCCAGCAGCTTAGCGGGGGGCCACCAAGAGACCCAGTACTTC	CASSLAGGHQETQYF
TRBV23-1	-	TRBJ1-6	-	TGCGCCAGCAGTCAAGGCAGGTTAAGGATACCCCTCCACTTT	CASSQGRLRIPLHF
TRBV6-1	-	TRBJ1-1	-	TGTGCCAGCAGTGAAGCGCCTATCCGTGTCAACACTGAAGCTTTCTTT	CASSEAPIRVNTEAFF
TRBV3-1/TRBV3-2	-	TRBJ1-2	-	TGTGCCAGCAGCCACCTGGGGGGGCAAAACTATGGCTACACCTTC	CASSHLGGQNYGYTF
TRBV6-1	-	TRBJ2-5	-	TGTGCCAGCAGTGAAGGGGCAGGGGGGTTTGAGACCCAGTACTTC	CASSEGAGGFETQYF
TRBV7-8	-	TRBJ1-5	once	TGTGCCAGCAGCTTACAGGGGAGATATAGCAATCAGCCCCAGCATTTT	CASSLQGRYSNQPQHF
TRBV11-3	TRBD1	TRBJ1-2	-	TGTGCCAGCAGCTTAGAAGGGACAGGGGGTCATGGCTACACCTTC	CASSLEGTGGHGYTF
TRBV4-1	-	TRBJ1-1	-	TGCGCCAGCAGCACCAGGTCCCCTAACACTGAAGCTTTCTTT	CASSTRSPNTEAFF
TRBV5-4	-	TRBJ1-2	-	TGTGCCGGCAGTTTCCACAGAAGTCCCAACTATGGCTACACCTTC	CAGSFHRSPNYGYTF
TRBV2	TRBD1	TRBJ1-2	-	TGTGCCAGCAGTGACTTTTCAGGGGGCTTGCGGTATGGCTACACCTTC	CASSDFSGGLRYGYTF
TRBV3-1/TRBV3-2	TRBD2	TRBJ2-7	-	TGTGCCAGCAGCCTACTAGCGGGGAGCTCCTACGAGCAGTACTTC	CASSLLAGSSYEQYF
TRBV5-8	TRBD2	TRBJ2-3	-	TGTGCCAGCAGCGGGCTAGCGGGGGGGTTCACAGATACGCAGTATTTT	CASSGLAGGFTDTQYF
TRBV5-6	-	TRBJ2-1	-	TGTGCCAGCAGCCCATTATCTTTTGGCCCCCGCGGGATGGGCAATGAGCAGTTCTTC	CASSPLSFGPRGMGNEQFF
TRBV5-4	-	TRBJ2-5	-	TGTGCCAGCAGCTTGAGGCATGGAGCATGGGAGACCCAGTACTTC	CASSLRHGAWETQYF
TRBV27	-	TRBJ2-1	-	TGTGCCAGCAGTTTGCGGCCCAGGGTGAACGGTAATGAGCAGTTCTTC	CASSLRPRVNGNEQFF
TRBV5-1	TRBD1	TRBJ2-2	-	TGCGCCAGCAGAGCCACAGGGGGATCTGTCGGGGAGCTGTTTTTT	CASRATGGSVGELFF
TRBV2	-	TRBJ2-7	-	TGTGCCAGCAGTGGGGGGGACTTCTACGAGCAGTACTTC	CASSGGDFYEQYF
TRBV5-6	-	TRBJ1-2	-	TGTGCCAGCAGCTTAGGGGTGAACTATGGCTACACCTTC	CASSLGVNYGYTF
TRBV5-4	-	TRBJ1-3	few	TGTGCCAGCAGCTTGGTCGGGGGAGGAAACACCATATATTTT	CASSLVGGGNTIYF
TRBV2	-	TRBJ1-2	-	TGTGCCAGCAGTTCAAGGGCGGGCTACAACTATGGCTACACCTTC	CASSSRAGYNYGYTF
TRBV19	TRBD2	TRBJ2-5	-	TGTGCCAGTAGCCCGGGGACTAACACTCAAGAGACCCAGTACTTC	CASSPGTNTQETQYF
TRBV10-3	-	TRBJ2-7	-	TGTGCCATCAGTGAGCGGTACGAGCAGTACTTC	CAISERYEQYF
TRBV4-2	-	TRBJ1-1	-	TGTGCCAGCAGCCAAGGGGCGGGACGCAGGGCTTTCTTT	CASSQGAGRRAFF
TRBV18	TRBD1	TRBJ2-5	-	TGTGCCAGCTCTCCGGGACAGGAGCAGTACTTC	CASSPGQEQYF
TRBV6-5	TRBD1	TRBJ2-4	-	TGTGCCAGCAGAGGGACAGGGGGCGACGGAAACATTCAGTACTTC	CASRGTGGDGNIQYF
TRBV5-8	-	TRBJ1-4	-	TGTGCCAGCAGCTTGTCGCGGGGGGAGACTAATGAAAAACTGTTTTTT	CASSLSRGETNEKLFF
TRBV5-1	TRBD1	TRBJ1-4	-	TGCGCCAGCAGCTTTGGTAATTCAGGACAGGCTAATGAAAAACTGTTTTTT	CASSFGNSGQANEKLFF
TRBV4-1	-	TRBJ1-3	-	TGCGCCAGCAGCCAAGTAAGGACTCTCTCTGGAAACACCATATATTTT	CASSQVRTLSGNTIYF
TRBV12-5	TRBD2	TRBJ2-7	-	TGTGCTAGTGGTACGGGACTAGCGGAGATCTCCTACGAGCAGTACTTC	CASGTGLAEISYEQYF
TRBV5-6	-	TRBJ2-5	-	TGTGCCAGCAGCTTGGGGCTGGGGCGGGAGACCCAGTACTTC	CASSLGLGRETQYF
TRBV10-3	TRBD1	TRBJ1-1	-	TGTGCCATCAGTGAAAAGACAGGGAAAATGAGAAACACTGAAGCTTTCTTT	CAISEKTGKMRNTEAFF
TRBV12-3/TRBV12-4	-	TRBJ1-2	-	TGTGCCAGCAGTTTTGTGACAGAGTATGGCTACACCTTC	CASSFVTEYGYTF
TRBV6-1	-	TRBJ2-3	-	TGTGCCAGCAGTGAGTGGAGCCTATCTAGCACAGATACGCAGTATTTT	CASSEWSLSSTDTQYF
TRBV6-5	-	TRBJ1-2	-	TGTGCCATTCGATCCGCGGGGGCCCATGGCTACACCTTC	CAIRSAGAHGYTF
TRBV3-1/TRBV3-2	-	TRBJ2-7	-	TGTGCCAGCAGCCAGCCAGGGGTGTCCTACGAGCAGTACTTC	CASSQPGVSYEQYF
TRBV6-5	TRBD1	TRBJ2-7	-	TGTGCCAGCAGTTCCCGGGACAGGGCTGGCTACGAGCAGTACTTC	CASSSRDRAGYEQYF
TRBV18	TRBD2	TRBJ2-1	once	TGTGCCAGCTCACCAAAGAGTGGGCTAGCGGGAGCGAATGAGCAGTTCTTC	CASSPKSGLAGANEQFF
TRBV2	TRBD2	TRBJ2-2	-	TGTGCCAGCAGTGAAGCGGGACTAGTGAACACCGGGGAGCTGTTTTTT	CASSEAGLVNTGELFF
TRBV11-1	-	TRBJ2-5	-	TGTGCCAGCTGCCTCTTGGAGGGTTTCCAAGAGACCCAGTACTTC	CASCLLEGFQETQYF
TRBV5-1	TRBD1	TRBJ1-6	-	TGCGCCAGCAGCTTGGGACAGGGCTGGGGATCACCCCTCCACTTT	CASSLGQGWGSPLHF
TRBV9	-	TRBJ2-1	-	TGTGCCAGCAGCGTAAACACCCAGTACAATGAGCAGTTCTTC	CASSVNTQYNEQFF
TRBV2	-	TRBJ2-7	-	TGTGCCAGTAAGACAGATATCTACGAGCAGTACTTC	CASKTDIYEQYF
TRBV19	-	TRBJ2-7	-	TGTGCCAGTAGTATTAGATACTCCTACGAGCAGTACTTC	CASSIRYSYEQYF
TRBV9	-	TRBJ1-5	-	TGTGCCAGCAGCAAACCCGGTTCACCCCAGCATTTT	CASSKPGSPQHF
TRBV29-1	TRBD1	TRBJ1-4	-	TGCAGCGTTTTCAGGGGGCATAATGAAAAACTGTTTTTT	CSVFRGHNEKLFF
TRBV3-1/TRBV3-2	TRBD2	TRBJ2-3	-	TGTGCCAGCAGCCAAGATCTAAGCCTAGCGGGTACCTCCACAGATACGCAGTATTTT	CASSQDLSLAGTSTDTQYF
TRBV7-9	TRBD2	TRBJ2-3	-	TGTGCCAGCACCGAAAAGGCCGGGACTAGCGGGGGATTGGTCACGCAGTATTTT	CASTEKAGTSGGLVTQYF
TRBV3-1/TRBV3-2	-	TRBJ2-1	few	TGTGCCAGCAGCCAACTACAGGGAAAAGGCAATGAGCAGTTCTTC	CASSQLQGKGNEQFF
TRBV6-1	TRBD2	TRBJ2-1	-	TGTGCCAGCAGTGAAGCGGGTCTAGCGGGGGGTATCAATGAGCAGTTCTTC	CASSEAGLAGGINEQFF
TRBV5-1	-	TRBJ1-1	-	TGCGCCAGCAGCAATAGTCTTATGAACACTGAAGCTTTCTTT	CASSNSLMNTEAFF
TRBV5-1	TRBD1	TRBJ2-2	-	TGCGCCAGCAGCTCCGGACAGGGGGAGGCCGGGGAGCTGTTTTTT	CASSSGQGEAGELFF
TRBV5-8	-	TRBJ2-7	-	TGTGCCAGCAGCTATGACTACTACGAGCAGTACTTC	CASSYDYYEQYF
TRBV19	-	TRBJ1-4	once	TGTGCCAGTAGTTCCAGGACAGCCCTTAATGAAAAACTGTTTTTT	CASSSRTALNEKLFF
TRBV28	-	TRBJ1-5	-	TGTGCCAGCCACGGAGCAGGGATAATGTCTCAGCCCCAGCATTTT	CASHGAGIMSQPQHF
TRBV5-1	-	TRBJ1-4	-	TGCGCCAGCAGCTTGCGCGACAGGACTAATGAAAAACTGTTTTTT	CASSLRDRTNEKLFF
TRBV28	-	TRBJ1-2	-	TGTGCCAGCAGTTTACAGGGGACCCTTCCTAACTATGGCTACACCTTC	CASSLQGTLPNYGYTF
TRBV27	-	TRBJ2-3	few	TGTGCCAGCAGTTTCGGGGTGGCTACAGATACGCAGTATTTT	CASSFGVATDTQYF
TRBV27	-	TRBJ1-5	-	TGTGCCAGCAGCCCCACCGGGAGCAATCAGCCCCAGCATTTT	CASSPTGSNQPQHF